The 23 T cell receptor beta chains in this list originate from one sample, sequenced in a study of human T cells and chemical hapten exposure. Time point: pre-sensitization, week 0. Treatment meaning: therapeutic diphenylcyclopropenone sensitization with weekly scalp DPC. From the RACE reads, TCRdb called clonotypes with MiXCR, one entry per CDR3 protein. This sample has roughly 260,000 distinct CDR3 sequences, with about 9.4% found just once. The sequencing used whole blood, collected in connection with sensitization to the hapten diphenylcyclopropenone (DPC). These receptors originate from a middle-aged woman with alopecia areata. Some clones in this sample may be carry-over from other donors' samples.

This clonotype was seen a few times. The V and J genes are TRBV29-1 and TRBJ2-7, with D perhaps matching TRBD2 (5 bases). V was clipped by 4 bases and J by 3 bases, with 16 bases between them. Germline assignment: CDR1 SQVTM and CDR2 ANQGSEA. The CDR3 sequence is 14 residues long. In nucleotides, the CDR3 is TGCAGCGTTGTAGGGAGCCTGGATCGCTACGAGCAGTACTTC. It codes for CSVVGSLDRYEQYF.

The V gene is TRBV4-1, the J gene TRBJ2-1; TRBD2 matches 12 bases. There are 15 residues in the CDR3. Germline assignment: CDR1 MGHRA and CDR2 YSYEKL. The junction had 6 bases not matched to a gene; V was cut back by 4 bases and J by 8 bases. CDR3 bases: TGCGCCAGCAGCCTGACTAGCGGGAGAGGGTATGAGCAGTTCTTC. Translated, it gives CASSLTSGRGYEQFF.

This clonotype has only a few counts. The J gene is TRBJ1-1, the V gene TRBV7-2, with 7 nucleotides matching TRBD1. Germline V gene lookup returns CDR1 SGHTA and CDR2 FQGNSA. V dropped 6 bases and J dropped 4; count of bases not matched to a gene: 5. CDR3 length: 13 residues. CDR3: CASRPTGITEAFF. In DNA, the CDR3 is TGTGCCAGCAGGCCGACAGGGATCACTGAAGCTTTCTTT.

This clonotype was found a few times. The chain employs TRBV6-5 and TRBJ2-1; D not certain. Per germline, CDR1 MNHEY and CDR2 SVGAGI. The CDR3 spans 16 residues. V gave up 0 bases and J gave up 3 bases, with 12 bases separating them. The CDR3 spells CASSYSVQPYYNEQFF. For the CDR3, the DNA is TGTGCCAGCAGTTACTCGGTGCAGCCTTACTACAATGAGCAGTTCTTC.

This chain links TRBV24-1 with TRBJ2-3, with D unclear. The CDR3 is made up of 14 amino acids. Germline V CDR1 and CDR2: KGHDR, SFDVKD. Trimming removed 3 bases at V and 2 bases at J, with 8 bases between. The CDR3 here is CATSDPPYTDTQYF. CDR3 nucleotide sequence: TGTGCCACCAGTGATCCCCCCTACACAGATACGCAGTATTTT.

The CDR3 DNA is TGTGCCAGTAGTATCGATGGGACAGGGGGCTACAATGAGCAGTTCTTC. It specifies CASSIDGTGGYNEQFF. The genes are TRBV19 and TRBJ2-1; 11 nucleotides line up with TRBD1. Per the germline V gene, CDR1 is LNHDA and CDR2 is SQIVND (reference sequence). V was clipped by 3 bases and J by 3 bases; unmatched bases: 4. The CDR3 runs to 16 residues. Variable domain in full (rest from reference TRBV19 and TRBJ2-1): DGGITQSPKYLFRKEGQNVTLSCEQNLNHDAMYWYRQDPGQGLRLIYYSQIVNDFQKGDIAEGYSVSREKKESFPLTVTSAQKNPTAFYLCASSIDGTGGYNEQFFGPGTRLTVL.

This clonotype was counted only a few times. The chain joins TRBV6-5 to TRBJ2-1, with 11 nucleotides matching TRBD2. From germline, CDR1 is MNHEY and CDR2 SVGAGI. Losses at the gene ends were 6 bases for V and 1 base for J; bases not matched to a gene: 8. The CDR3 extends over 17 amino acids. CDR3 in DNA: TGTGCCAGCAGAACCATGACTAGCGGGAAGTCCTACAATGAGCAGTTCTTC. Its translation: CASRTMTSGKSYNEQFF.

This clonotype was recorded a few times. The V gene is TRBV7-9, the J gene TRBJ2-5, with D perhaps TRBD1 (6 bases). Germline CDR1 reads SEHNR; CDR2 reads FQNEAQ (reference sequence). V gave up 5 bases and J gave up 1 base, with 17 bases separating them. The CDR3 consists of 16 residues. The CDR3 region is CASSPQGLGGQETQYF. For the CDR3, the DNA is TGTGCCAGCAGCCCACAAGGCTTAGGGGGCCAAGAGACCCAGTACTTC.

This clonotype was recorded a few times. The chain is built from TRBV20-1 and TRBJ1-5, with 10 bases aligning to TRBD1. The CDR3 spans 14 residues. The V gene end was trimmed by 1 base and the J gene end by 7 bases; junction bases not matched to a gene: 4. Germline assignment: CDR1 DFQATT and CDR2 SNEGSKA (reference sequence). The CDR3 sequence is CSARGGTGEQPQHF. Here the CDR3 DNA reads TGCAGTGCTAGAGGGGGGACAGGGGAACAGCCCCAGCATTTT.

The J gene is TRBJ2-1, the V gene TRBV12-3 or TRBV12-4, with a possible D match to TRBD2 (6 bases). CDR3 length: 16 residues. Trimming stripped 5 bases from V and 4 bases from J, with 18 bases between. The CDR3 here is CASSPYYSGPYNEQFF. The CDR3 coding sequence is TGTGCCAGCAGTCCTTACTATAGCGGACCGTACAATGAGCAGTTCTTC.

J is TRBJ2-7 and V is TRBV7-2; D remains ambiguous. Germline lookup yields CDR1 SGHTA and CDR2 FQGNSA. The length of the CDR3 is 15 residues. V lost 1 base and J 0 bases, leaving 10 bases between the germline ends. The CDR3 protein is CASSLGGTRSYEQYF. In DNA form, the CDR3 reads TGTGCCAGCAGCTTAGGGGGAACCCGCTCCTACGAGCAGTACTTC.

The CDR3 bases are TGTGCCAGCAGCTTCACCAGGGGAGGTTCCTACAATGAGCAGTTCTTC. Translated: CASSFTRGGSYNEQFF. The rearrangement uses TRBV11-2 and TRBJ2-1, with D perhaps being TRBD1 or TRBD2 (6 bases each). The V and J ends lost 3 bases and 1 base respectively, with 13 bases between them. Germline CDR1 reads SGHAT; CDR2 reads FQNNGV. The CDR3 runs 16 residues.

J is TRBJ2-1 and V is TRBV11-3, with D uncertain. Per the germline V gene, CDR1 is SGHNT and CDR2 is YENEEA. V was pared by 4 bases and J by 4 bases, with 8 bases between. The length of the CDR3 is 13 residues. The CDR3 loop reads CASSSTAYNEQFF. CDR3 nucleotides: TGTGCCAGCAGCTCCACTGCATACAATGAGCAGTTCTTC.

The CDR3 here is CSAITQRFSSYNEQFF. The CDR3 DNA reads as TGCAGTGCAATCACCCAGCGGTTCTCCTCCTACAATGAGCAGTTCTTC. The J gene is TRBJ2-1, the V gene TRBV20-1, with D possibly TRBD2 on 5 matching bases. V gave up 6 bases and J gave up 0 bases, with 18 bases separating them. CDR3 size: 16 residues. The V gene's germline CDR1 is DFQATT and CDR2 SNEGSKA (reference sequence).

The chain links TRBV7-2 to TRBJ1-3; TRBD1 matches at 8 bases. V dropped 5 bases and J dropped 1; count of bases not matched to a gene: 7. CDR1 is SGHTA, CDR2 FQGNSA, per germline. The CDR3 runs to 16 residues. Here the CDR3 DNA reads TGTGCCAGCAGCGTGCAGGGGGCGGTTTCTGGAAACACCATATATTTT. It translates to CASSVQGAVSGNTIYF.

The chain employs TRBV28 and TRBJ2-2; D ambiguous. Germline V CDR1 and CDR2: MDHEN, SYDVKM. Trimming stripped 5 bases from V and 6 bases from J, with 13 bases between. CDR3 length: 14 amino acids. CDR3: CASSTERRAGELFF. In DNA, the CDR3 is TGTGCCAGCAGTACGGAACGCAGAGCCGGGGAGCTGTTTTTT.

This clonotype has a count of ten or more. Here the CDR3 DNA reads TGTGCCACCAGTGATTCGGGACGTGAAGCTTTCTTT. Translating gives CATSDSGREAFF. The chain recombines TRBV24-1 with TRBJ1-1; tentative D call: TRBD1 (5 bases). This CDR3 spans 12 amino acids. Trimming pared 2 bases from V and 7 bases from J, leaving 7 bases between. Germline CDR1 and CDR2: KGHDR and SFDVKD.

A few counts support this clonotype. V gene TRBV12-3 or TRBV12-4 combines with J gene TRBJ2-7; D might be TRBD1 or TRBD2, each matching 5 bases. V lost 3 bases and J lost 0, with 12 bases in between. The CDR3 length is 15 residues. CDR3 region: CASSFRQGPSYEQYF. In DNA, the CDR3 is TGTGCCAGCAGTTTCAGGCAGGGACCCTCCTACGAGCAGTACTTC.

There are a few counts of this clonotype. The CDR3 bases are TGTGCCAGCAGCTTGAACAGGGGGAGAAATCAGCCCCAGCATTTT. It translates to CASSLNRGRNQPQHF. The J gene is TRBJ1-5, the V gene TRBV7-8; 8 nucleotides match TRBD1. The CDR3 totals 15 residues. Germline V CDR1 and CDR2: SGHVS, FQNEAQ. V trimming: 3 bases; J trimming: 4 bases; junction bases outside the gene matches: 5. Drawing the rest from reference TRBV7-8 and TRBJ1-5, the complete variable domain is GAGVSQSPRYKVAKRGQDVALRCDPISGHVSLFWYQQALGQGPEFLTYFQNEAQLDKSGLPSDRFFAERPEGSVSTLKIQRTQQEDSAVYLCASSLNRGRNQPQHFGDGTRLSIL.

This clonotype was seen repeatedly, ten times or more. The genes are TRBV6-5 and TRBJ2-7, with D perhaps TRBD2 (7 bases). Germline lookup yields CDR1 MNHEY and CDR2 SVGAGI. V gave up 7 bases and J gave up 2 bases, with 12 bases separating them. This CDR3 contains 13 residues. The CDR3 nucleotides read TGTGCCAGCATGGGGAGGGGGACCTACGAGCAGTACTTC. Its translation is CASMGRGTYEQYF.

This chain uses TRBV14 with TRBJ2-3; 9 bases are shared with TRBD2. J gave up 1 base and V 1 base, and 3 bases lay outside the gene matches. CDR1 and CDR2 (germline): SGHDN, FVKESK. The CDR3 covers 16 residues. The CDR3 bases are TGTGCCAGCAGCCAAGGGAGGACTAGCGGCACAGATACGCAGTATTTT. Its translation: CASSQGRTSGTDTQYF.

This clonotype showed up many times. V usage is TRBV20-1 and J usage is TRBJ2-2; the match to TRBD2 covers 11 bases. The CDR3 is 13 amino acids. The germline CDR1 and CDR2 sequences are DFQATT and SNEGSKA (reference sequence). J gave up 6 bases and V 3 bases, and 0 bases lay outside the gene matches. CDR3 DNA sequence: TGCAGTGCTAGGACTAGCGGGGCCGGGGAGCTGTTTTTT. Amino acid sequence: CSARTSGAGELFF.

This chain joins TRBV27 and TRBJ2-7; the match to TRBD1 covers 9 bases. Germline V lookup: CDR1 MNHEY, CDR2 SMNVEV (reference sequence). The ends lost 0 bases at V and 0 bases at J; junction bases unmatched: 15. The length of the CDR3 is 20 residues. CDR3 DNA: TGTGCCAGCAGTTTATCTAGGGGACAGGGTGGCATAGCGGCCTCCTACGAGCAGTACTTC. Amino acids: CASSLSRGQGGIAASYEQYF.